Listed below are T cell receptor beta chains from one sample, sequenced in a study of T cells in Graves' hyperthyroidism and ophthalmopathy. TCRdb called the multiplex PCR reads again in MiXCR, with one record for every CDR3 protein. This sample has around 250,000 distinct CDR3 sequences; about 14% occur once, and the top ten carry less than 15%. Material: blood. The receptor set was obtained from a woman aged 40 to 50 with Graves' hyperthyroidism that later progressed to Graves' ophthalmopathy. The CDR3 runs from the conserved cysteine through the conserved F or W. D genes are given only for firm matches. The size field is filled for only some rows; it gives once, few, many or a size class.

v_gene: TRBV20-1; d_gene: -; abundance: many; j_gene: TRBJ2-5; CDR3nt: TGCAGTGCCCCCAGGGGCCAAGAGACCCAGTACTTC; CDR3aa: CSAPRGQETQYF
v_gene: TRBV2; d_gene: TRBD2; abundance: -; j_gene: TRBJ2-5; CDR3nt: TGTGCCAGCACTGACGGACTAGCGGCAAAAGAGACCCAGTACTTC; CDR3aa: CASTDGLAAKETQYF
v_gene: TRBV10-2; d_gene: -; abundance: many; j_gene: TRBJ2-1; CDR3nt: TGCGCCAGCAGCTTCGGGACTGAATATGAGCAGTTCTTC; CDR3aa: CASSFGTEYEQFF
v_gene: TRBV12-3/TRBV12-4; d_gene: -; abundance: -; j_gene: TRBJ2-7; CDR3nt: TGTGCCAGCAGCGACGGCGGAAGACATGGCTACGAGCAGTACTTC; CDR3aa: CASSDGGRHGYEQYF
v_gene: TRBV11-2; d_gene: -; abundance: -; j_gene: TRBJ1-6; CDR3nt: TGTGCCAGCAGCTTAGCCTTCGACAGGCTACGTTCACCCCTCCACTTT; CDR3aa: CASSLAFDRLRSPLHF
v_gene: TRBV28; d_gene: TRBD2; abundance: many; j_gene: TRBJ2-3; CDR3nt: TGTGCCAGCAGCGCGGGACTAATGCCAGATACGCAGTATTTT; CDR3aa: CASSAGLMPDTQYF
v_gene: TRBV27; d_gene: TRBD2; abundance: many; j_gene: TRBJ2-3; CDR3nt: TGTGCTAGCGGGACTAGCACAGATACGCAGTATTTT; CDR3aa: CASGTSTDTQYF
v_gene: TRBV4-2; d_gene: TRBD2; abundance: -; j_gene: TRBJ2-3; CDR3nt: TGTGCCAGCAGCCAAGATTCTAGCGGGAGGGGGAGACACACAGATACGCAGTATTTT; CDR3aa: CASSQDSSGRGRHTDTQYF
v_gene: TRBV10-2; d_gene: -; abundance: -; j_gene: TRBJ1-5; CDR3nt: TGCGCCAGCAGCGACATCTATAGCAATCAGCCCCAGCATTTT; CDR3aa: CASSDIYSNQPQHF
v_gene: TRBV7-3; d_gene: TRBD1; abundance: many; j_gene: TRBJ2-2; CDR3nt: TGTGCCAGCAGCTTATTGACAGGGGCCGGGGAGCTGTTTTTT; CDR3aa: CASSLLTGAGELFF
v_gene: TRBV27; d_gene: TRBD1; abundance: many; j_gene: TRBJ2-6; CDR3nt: TGTGCCAGCAGTCCAGGGACAGGGGCCTTCTCTGGGGCCAACGTCCTGACTTTC; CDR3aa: CASSPGTGAFSGANVLTF
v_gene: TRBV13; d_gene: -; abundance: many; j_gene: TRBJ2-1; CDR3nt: TGTGCCAGCAGCTTAACGTACAATGAGCAGTTCTTC; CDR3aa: CASSLTYNEQFF
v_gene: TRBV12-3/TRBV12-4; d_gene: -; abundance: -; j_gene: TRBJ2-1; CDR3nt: TGTGCCAGCAGTCCCGGACAGAGTCCGCAGTTCTTC; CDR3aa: CASSPGQSPQFF
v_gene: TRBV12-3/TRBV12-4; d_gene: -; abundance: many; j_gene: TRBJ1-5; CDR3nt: TGTGCCAGCAGTTTAAGTTCCGGGAGGCAGCCCCAGCATTTT; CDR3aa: CASSLSSGRQPQHF
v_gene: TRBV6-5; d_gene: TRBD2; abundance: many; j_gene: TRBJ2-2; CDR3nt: TGTGCCAGCAGTTACTCGATTGCGGGAGGTAACACCGGGGAGCTGTTTTTT; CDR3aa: CASSYSIAGGNTGELFF
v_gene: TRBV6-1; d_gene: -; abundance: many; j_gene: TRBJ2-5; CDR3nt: TGTGCCAGCCGGATGGATTCAGCTCAAGAGACCCAGTACTTC; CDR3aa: CASRMDSAQETQYF
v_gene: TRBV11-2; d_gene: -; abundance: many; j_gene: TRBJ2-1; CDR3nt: TGTGCCAGCAGCGCGTGGGGGAACAACAATGAGCAGTTCTTC; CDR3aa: CASSAWGNNNEQFF
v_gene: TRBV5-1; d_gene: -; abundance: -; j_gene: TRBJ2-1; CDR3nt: TGCGCCAGCAGCCCCTTAACGACAACCACCAATGAGCAGTTCTTC; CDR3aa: CASSPLTTTTNEQFF
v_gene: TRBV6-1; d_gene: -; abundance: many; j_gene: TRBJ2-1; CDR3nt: TGTGCCAGCAGATCGGGGGGCGCGGGAGAAGGTTCGTATGAGCAGTTCTTC; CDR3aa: CASRSGGAGEGSYEQFF
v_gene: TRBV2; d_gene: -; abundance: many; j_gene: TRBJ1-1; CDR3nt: TGTGCCAGCAGACCAAGAAACACTGAAGCTTTCTTT; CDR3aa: CASRPRNTEAFF
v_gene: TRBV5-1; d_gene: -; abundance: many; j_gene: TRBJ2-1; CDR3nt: TGCGCCAGCAGCTTGGGACAGCCTCATGAGCAGTTCTTC; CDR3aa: CASSLGQPHEQFF
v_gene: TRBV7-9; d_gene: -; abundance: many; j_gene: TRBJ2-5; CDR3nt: TGTGCCAGCAGCTTAGCGCGGCAGGGGGGGGAGACCCAGTACTTC; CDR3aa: CASSLARQGGETQYF
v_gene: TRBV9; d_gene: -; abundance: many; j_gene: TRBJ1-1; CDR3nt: TGTGCCAGCAGCGCCGTTGGCGGGGATGAAGCTTTCTTT; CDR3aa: CASSAVGGDEAFF
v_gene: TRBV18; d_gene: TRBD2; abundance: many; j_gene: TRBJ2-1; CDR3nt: TGTGCCAGCTCGCACCAGGAGCGGGGGATTGGCAATGAGCAGTTCTTC; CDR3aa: CASSHQERGIGNEQFF
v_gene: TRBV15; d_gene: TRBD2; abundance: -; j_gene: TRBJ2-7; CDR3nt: TGTGCCACCAGCAGTTCATCCGGACTAGCGGGAGGGTACGAGCAGTACTTC; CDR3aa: CATSSSSGLAGGYEQYF
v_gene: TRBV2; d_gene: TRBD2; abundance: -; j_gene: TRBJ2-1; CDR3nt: TGTGCCAGCAGTATCGGGACTAGCGGGGGTAATGAGCAGTTCTTC; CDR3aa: CASSIGTSGGNEQFF
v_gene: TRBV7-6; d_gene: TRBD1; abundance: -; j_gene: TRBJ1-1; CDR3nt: TGTGCCAGCAGCGGAGCGCACGAAACAGGGGAGAGCACTGAAGCTTTCTTT; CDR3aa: CASSGAHETGESTEAFF
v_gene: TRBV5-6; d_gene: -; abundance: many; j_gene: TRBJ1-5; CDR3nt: TGTGCCAGCAGCTGGAGTGGCAATCAGCCCCAGCATTTT; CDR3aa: CASSWSGNQPQHF
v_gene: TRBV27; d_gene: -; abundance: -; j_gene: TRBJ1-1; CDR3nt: TGTGCCAGCAGTTTTGGACGAGCTTTGAACACTGAAGCTTTCTTT; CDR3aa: CASSFGRALNTEAFF
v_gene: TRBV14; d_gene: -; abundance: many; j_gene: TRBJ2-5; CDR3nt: TGTGCCAGCAGCCCACTTGGACAGAAAAAAGAGACCCAGTACTTC; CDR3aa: CASSPLGQKKETQYF
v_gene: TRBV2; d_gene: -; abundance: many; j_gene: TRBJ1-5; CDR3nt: TGTGCCAGCACCCAAACCTTGGGGGGAAATAGCAATCAGCCCCAGCATTTT; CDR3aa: CASTQTLGGNSNQPQHF
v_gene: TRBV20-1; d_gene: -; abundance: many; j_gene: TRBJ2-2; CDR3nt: TGCAGTGCTAGAGGGCAGAACACCGGGGAGCTGTTTTTT; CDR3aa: CSARGQNTGELFF
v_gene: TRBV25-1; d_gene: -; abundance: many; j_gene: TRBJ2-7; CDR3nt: TGTGCCAGCAGTGAACTTGGGGGAGAGTACTACGAGCAGTACTTC; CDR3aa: CASSELGGEYYEQYF
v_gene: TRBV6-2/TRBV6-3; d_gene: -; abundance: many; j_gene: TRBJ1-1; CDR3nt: TGTGCCAGCAGTTACTCGAGTCAGTTGAACACTGAAGCTTTCTTT; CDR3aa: CASSYSSQLNTEAFF
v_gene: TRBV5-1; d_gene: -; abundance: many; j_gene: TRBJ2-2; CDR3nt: TGCGCCAGCGGATTAGGGACAGGGGAGCTGTTTTTT; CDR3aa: CASGLGTGELFF
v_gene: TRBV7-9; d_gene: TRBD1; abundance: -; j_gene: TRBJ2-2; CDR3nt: TGTGCCAGCAGCTCCACACAGGGGGCGATCACCGGGGAGCTGTTTTTT; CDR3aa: CASSSTQGAITGELFF
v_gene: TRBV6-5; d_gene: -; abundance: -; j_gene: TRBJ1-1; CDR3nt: TGTGCCAGCAGTTACTCGGCAGGGAGGATAGTCACTGAAGCTTTCTTT; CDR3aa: CASSYSAGRIVTEAFF
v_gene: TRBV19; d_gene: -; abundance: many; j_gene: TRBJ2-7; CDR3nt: TGTGCCAGTAGTATAGATCAGGAGGGAGTCTCCTACGAGCAGTACTTC; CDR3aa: CASSIDQEGVSYEQYF
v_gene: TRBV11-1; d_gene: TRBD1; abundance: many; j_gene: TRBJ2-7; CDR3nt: TGTGCCAGCAGCCGGGGGACAGGGGGCTACTACGAGCAGTACTTC; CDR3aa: CASSRGTGGYYEQYF
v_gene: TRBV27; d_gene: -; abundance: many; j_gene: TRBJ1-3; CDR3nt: TGTGCCAGCAGCCTTACGGGGACCGGAAACACCATATATTTT; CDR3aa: CASSLTGTGNTIYF
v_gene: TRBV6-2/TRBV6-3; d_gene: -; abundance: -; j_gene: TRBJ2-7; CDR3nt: TGTGCCAGCACGCATGGAAGCGGAACCTACGAGCAGTACTTC; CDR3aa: CASTHGSGTYEQYF
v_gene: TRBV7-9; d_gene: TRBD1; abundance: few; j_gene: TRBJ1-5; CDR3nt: TGTGCCAGCAGCCGGACAGGGGCCGAGCGTCAGCCCCAGCATTTT; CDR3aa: CASSRTGAERQPQHF
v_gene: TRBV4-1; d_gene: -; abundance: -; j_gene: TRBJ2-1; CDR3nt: TGCGCCAGCAGCCGGTTGGCCCTTAAAGCCTACAATGAGCAGTTCTTC; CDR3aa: CASSRLALKAYNEQFF
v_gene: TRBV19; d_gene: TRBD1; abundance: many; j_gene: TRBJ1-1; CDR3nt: TGTGCCACCACCGGGACAGCAAACACTGGAGCTTTCTTT; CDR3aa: CATTGTANTGAFF
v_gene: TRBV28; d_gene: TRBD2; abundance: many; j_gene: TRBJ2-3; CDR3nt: TGTGCCAGCAGTTTGTACCGACTAGCGGATACGCAGTATTTT; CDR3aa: CASSLYRLADTQYF